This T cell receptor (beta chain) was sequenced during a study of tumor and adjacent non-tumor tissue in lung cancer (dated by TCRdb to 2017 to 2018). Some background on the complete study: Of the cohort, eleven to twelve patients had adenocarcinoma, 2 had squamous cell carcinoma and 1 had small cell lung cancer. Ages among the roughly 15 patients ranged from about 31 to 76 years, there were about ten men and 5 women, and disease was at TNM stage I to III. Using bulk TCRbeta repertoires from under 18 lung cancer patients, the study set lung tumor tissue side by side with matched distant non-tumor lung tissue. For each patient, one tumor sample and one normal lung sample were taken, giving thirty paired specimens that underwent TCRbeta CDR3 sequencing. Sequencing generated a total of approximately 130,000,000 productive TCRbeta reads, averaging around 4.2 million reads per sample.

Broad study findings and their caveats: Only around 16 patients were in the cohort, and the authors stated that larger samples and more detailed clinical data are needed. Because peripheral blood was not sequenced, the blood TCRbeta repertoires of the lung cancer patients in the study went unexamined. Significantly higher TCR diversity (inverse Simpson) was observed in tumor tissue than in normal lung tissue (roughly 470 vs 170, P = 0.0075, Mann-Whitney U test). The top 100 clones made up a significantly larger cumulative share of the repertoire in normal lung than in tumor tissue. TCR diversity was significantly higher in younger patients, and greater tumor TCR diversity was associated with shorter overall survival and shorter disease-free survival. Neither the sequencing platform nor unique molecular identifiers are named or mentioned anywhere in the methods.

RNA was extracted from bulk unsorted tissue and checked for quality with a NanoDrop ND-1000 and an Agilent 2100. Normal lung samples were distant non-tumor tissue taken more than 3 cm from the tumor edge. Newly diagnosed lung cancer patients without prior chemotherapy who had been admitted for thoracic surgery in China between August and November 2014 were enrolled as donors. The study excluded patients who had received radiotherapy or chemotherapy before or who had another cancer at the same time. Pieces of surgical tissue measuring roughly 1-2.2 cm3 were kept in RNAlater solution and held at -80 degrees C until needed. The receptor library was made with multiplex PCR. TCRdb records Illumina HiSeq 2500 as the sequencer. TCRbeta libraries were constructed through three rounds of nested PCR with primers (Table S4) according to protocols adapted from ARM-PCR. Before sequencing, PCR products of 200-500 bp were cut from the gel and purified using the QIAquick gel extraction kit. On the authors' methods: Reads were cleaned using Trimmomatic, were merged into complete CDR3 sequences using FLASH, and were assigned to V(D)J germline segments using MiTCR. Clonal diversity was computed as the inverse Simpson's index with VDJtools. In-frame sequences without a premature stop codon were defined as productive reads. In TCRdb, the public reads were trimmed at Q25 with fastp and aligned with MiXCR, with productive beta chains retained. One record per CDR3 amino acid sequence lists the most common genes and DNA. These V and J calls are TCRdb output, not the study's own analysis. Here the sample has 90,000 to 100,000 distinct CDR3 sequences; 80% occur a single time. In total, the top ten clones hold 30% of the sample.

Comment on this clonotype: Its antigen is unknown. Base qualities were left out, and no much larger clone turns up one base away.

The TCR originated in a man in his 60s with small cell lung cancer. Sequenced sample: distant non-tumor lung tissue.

At the DNA level, the sequence is TGTGTCAGGAGCCAACATCTAGCGGGAGGCCTGGCAGATACGCAGTATTTT. It is translated as CVRSQHLAGGLADTQYF. This chain joins TRBV4-2 to TRBJ2-3; 11 bases in the middle match TRBD2. Inclusive of the bounding cysteine and phenylalanine, the CDR3 is 17 residues long. The DNA shown is the 51-base CDR3, in frame from base 1. The germline V gene supplies CDR1 LGHNA and CDR2 YNFKEQ.